Presented here are 23 T cell receptor beta chains from one specimen sequenced in a study of beta chain features in type 1 diabetes (dated by TCRdb to the late 2010s). The study at large found these results: A moderate but significant shortening of TCRB CDR3 length was observed in type 1 diabetes patients in all four CD4+ subsets.

Library construction relied on the immunoSEQ multiplex PCR assay. The entire amount of isolated RNA was reverse transcribed using the High Capacity cDNA Reverse Transcription Kit, so the sequenced TCRB transcripts were expressed ones. Held by TCRdb, this immuneACCESS table contains in-frame sequences only and omits some clones. Under half of the omission traces to an unresolved V gene where checked; the cause of the rest is unknown. The sample has under 200,000 clones on record, 10% of them singletons. The biggest ten clones account for less than 0.5% of the sample. Their cognate antigens are unknown. The sequencing sample was made of central memory CD4+ T cells from blood. The receptor source for this set is a man younger than 45 with type 1 diabetes.

Only a few counts were recorded for this clone. The chain employs TRBV6-6 and TRBJ2-5; TRBD1 matches 7 bases. CDR1 is MNHNY, CDR2 SVGAGI, per germline (reference sequence). The CDR3 is 15 amino acids. J lost 5 bases, V lost 2 bases, and 8 bases had no gene match. In DNA form, the CDR3 reads TGTGCCAGCAGTTACCTACAGGGGTGGCGGGAGACCCAGTACTTC. It specifies CASSYLQGWRETQYF.

The sample holds a few counts of this clone. This chain uses TRBV29-1 with TRBJ2-7, with D possibly TRBD2 on 7 matching bases. The CDR3 runs to 15 residues. V lost 6 bases and J 5 bases, leaving 23 bases between the germline ends. Germline assignment: CDR1 SQVTM and CDR2 ANQGSEA. The CDR3 DNA reads as TGCAGCGTGAAACCCCTGAGAGCGGGACACCACGAGCAGTACTTC. Protein: CSVKPLRAGHHEQYF.

The rearrangement uses TRBV29-1 and TRBJ2-5; D unresolved. V was trimmed by 5 bases and J by 3 bases, leaving 7 bases between them. From germline, CDR1 is SQVTM and CDR2 ANQGSEA. The CDR3 consists of 11 residues. The CDR3 DNA follows: TGCAGCGTTCACTTAGAAGAGACCCAGTACTTC. Translated: CSVHLEETQYF.

The rearrangement joins TRBV5-4 to TRBJ2-7; 7 nucleotides agree with TRBD2. Unmatched junction bases numbered 9, after V lost 3 bases and J lost 3 bases. The CDR3 totals 15 residues. Germline V CDR1 and CDR2: SGHNT, YYREEE (reference sequence). The CDR3 here is CASSSSSGVLYEQYF. The CDR3 DNA is TGTGCCAGCAGCTCATCTAGCGGAGTCCTCTACGAGCAGTACTTC.

In its sample, this clone was seen a few times. This chain uses TRBV11-3 with TRBJ2-1; TRBD2 aligns across 9 bases. From germline, CDR1 is SGHNT and CDR2 YENEEA. The junction had 6 bases not matched to a gene; V was cut back by 2 bases and J by 4 bases. The CDR3 contains 16 residues. The DNA of the CDR3 is TGTGCCAGCAGCTTAAGTGGCGGGGGGGTTTACAATGAGCAGTTCTTC. Residues: CASSLSGGGVYNEQFF.

This clone was found a few times. J is TRBJ2-7 and V is TRBV9; TRBD2 matches at 7 bases. The CDR3 is made up of 15 amino acids. Per the germline V gene, CDR1 is SGDLS and CDR2 is YYNGEE. Trimming removed 3 bases from V and 6 bases from J; junction bases left unmatched: 12. The CDR3 is CASSGEKGLLGEQYF. The CDR3 region has the DNA TGTGCCAGCAGCGGCGAAAAGGGACTACTGGGCGAGCAGTACTTC.

This clone was seen a few times. The CDR3 DNA follows: TGTGCCTGGCACCCGCCCAACGGGGGAGGGAAGGTTGAAGCTTTCTTT. Its translation is CAWHPPNGGGKVEAFF. V is TRBV30 and J is TRBJ1-1; TRBD1 is a possible D gene (5 bases). The CDR3 consists of 16 residues. Per the germline V gene, CDR1 is GTSNPN and CDR2 is SVGIG (reference sequence). Trimming removed 5 bases from V and 7 bases from J, with 26 bases in between. The whole variable domain, filled in from reference TRBV30 and TRBJ1-1, reads SQTIHQWPATLVQPVGSPLSLECTVEGTSNPNLYWYRQAAGRGLQLLFYSVGIGQISSEVPQNLSASRPQDRQFILSSKKLLLSDSGFYLCAWHPPNGGGKVEAFFGQGTRLTVV.

This chain links TRBV9 with TRBJ1-4, with D perhaps TRBD1 (5 bases). CDR3 length: 15 amino acids. V shed 3 bases and J shed 5 bases, with 14 bases lying between them. Germline loops: CDR1 SGDLS, CDR2 YYNGEE. The CDR3 nucleotides are TGTGCCAGCAGCGCTTCAGGGAACTCGAATGAAAAACTGTTTTTT. Its protein is CASSASGNSNEKLFF.

This clone has just a few counts. The rearrangement joins TRBV7-2 to TRBJ1-1; D is ambiguous. V gave up 2 bases and J gave up 4 bases, with 8 bases separating them. Per germline, CDR1 SGHTA and CDR2 FQGNSA. This CDR3 spans 13 amino acids. CDR3 DNA: TGTGCCAGCAGCTTACTGGGAGGCACTGAAGCTTTCTTT. This gives the protein CASSLLGGTEAFF.

This clone has just a few counts. CDR3 nucleotides: TGCAGTGCTAGTGAGATTGAAAAACTGTTTTTT. Its protein product is CSASEIEKLFF. This chain links TRBV20-1 with TRBJ1-4; D is ambiguous. Germline V gene data show CDR1 as DFQATT and CDR2 as SNEGSKA (reference sequence). The CDR3 extends over 11 amino acids. Between the trimmed V and J ends, which lost 3 bases and 7 bases, there was a span of 6 bases.

This clone has a handful of counts. The chain combines TRBV5-4 with TRBJ2-5, with 7 nucleotides matching TRBD1. Germline CDR1 and CDR2: SGHNT and YYREEE (reference sequence). The V gene end was trimmed by 4 bases and the J gene end by 3 bases; junction bases not matched to a gene: 9. CDR3 length equals 15 residues. The CDR3 loop is CASSANGQVKETQYF. In nucleotides, the CDR3 is TGTGCCAGCAGCGCGAACGGACAGGTTAAAGAGACCCAGTACTTC.

As DNA, the CDR3 is TGTGCCAGCAGCTTCGAGGACAATCAGCCCCAGCATTTT. Protein product: CASSFEDNQPQHF. This chain joins TRBV7-3 and TRBJ1-5; D gene uncertain. With 3 bases removed from V and 3 bases from J, the gap between germline ends came to 6 bases. CDR3 size: 13 residues. Germline V lookup: CDR1 SGHTA, CDR2 FQGTGA.

V usage is TRBV27 and J usage is TRBJ1-3; the D gene is possibly TRBD1 (6 bases). Trimming took off 4 bases at V and 9 bases at J, with 22 bases between the two ends. The germline gives CDR1 MNHEY, CDR2 SMNVEV (reference sequence). The CDR3 extends over 16 amino acids. CDR3 residues: CASSSRLTGRWGTIYF. The CDR3, as DNA: TGTGCCAGCAGTTCCCGCCTGACAGGCCGTTGGGGCACCATATATTTT.

The chain recombines TRBV6-5 with TRBJ2-4; D gene uncertain. CDR1 MNHEY and CDR2 SVGAGI come from the germline V gene. The CDR3 extends over 15 amino acids. V gave up 0 bases and J gave up 0 bases, with 6 bases separating them. CDR3 DNA: TGTGCCAGCAGTTACTCTGGAGTAGCCAAAAACATTCAGTACTTC. This codes for CASSYSGVAKNIQYF.

About this clone: A clone one base away is much larger, so this may be a read error. The V and J genes are TRBV11-2 and TRBJ2-1; TRBD2 matches at 7 bases. This CDR3 has 15 amino acids. CDR1 is SGHAT and CDR2 is FQNNGV in the germline V gene. The CDR3 nucleotides are TGTGCCAGCGGCTTAGGGCGGGAGTGGGGCAATGAGCAGTTCTTC. Protein: CASGLGREWGNEQFF.

In DNA, the CDR3 is TGTGCCAGCAGCTCCCCTCGGTTGAGCGGGGAGCTGTTTTTT. It specifies CASSSPRLSGELFF. The J gene is TRBJ2-2, the V gene TRBV7-2, with unresolved D. Germline CDR1 SGHTA, CDR2 FQGNSA. This CDR3 is 14 amino acids long. V lost 4 bases and J 7 bases, leaving 13 bases between the germline ends.

This clone was detected only a few times. The J gene is TRBJ2-7, the V gene TRBV27; 7 bases fit TRBD1. The CDR3 runs 15 residues. V gave up 7 bases and J gave up 4 bases; unmatched junction bases: 13. In germline, CDR1 is MNHEY, CDR2 SMNVEV (reference sequence). CDR3 bases: TGTGCCAGCAAAACAAGGGGACAGCTACCATACGAGCAGTACTTC. It specifies CASKTRGQLPYEQYF.

This chain joins TRBV9 and TRBJ2-5; 12 nucleotides line up with TRBD2. This CDR3 spans 17 amino acids. CDR1 is SGDLS, CDR2 YYNGEE, per germline. Losses at the gene ends were 0 bases for V and 5 bases for J; bases not matched to a gene: 8. CDR3 loop: CASSVAGASGRAETQYF. The CDR3 coding sequence is TGTGCCAGCAGCGTAGCTGGGGCTAGCGGGAGGGCTGAGACCCAGTACTTC.

In its sample, this clone was seen a few times. The chain uses TRBV18 and TRBJ1-1; TRBD1 is a possible D gene (5 bases). V gave up 3 bases and J gave up 1 base, with 12 bases separating them. The CDR3 sequence is 15 residues long. Looked up from germline, CDR1 is KGHSH and CDR2 is LQKENI. CDR3 residues: CASSPSGWANTEAFF. In nucleotides, the CDR3 is TGTGCCAGCTCACCGTCAGGGTGGGCGAACACTGAAGCTTTCTTT.

This clone occurred a few times. V usage is TRBV5-6 and J usage is TRBJ2-1; the match to TRBD2 covers 10 bases. V lost 4 bases to trimming and J lost 4 bases; unmatched junction nucleotides: 5. The CDR3 spans 15 residues. Germline values: CDR1 SGHDT, CDR2 YYEEEE. CDR3 region: CASSILTSGYNEQFF. The DNA of the CDR3 is TGTGCCAGCAGCATATTGACTAGCGGGTACAATGAGCAGTTCTTC.

The table lists this clone with a few counts. J is TRBJ1-2 and V is TRBV4-3; D is perhaps TRBD1 (6 bases). Trimming removed 1 base at V and 3 bases at J, with 18 bases between. Per germline, CDR1 LGHNA and CDR2 YSLEER. This CDR3 is built from 17 residues. The CDR3, as DNA: TGCGCCAGCAGCCAAGGAATACAGGGATCTTTGGACTATGGCTACACCTTC. Residues: CASSQGIQGSLDYGYTF.

This rearrangement joins TRBV28 to TRBJ1-1; weak D call: TRBD1 (5 bases). V shed 6 bases and J shed 3 bases, with 11 bases lying between them. The CDR3 runs to 13 residues. CDR1 is MDHEN and CDR2 is SYDVKM in the germline V gene. CDR3 nucleotides: TGTGCCAGCAGGACGACAGTTTACACTGAAGCTTTCTTT. The encoded protein is CASRTTVYTEAFF.

The chain has TRBV5-1 and TRBJ2-6; D perhaps matches TRBD1 (6 bases). Deletions cut 7 bases from V and 1 base from J, with 12 bases between. The length of the CDR3 is 15 residues. CDR1 is SGHRS, CDR2 YFSETQ, per germline. CDR3 loop: CASRQTGSGANVLTF. Written as DNA, the CDR3 is TGCGCCAGCCGACAGACAGGTTCTGGGGCCAACGTCCTGACTTTC.